The sequence of this T cell receptor beta chain was determined in a study of blood T cell repertoires in COVID-19. This CDR3 is 14 amino acids long. CDR1 and CDR2 (germline): SGHAT, FQNNGV. V shed 8 bases and J shed 2 bases, with 13 bases lying between them. Some clones are missing from TCRdb's copy, which holds only in-frame ones; the method was immunoSEQ multiplex PCR. The table has 50,000 to 65,000 clones, 72% seen once; the top ten hold more than 4.5%. The V gene is TRBV11-2, the J gene TRBJ1-3; tentative D call: TRBD1 (6 bases). The specimen sequenced was peripheral blood. This TCR was recovered from a woman in her seventies with COVID-19, enrolled during active disease. This CDR3 is CASHGGPPGNTIYF. Here the CDR3 DNA reads TGTGCCAGCCACGGGGGGCCCCCTGGAAACACCATATATTTT.